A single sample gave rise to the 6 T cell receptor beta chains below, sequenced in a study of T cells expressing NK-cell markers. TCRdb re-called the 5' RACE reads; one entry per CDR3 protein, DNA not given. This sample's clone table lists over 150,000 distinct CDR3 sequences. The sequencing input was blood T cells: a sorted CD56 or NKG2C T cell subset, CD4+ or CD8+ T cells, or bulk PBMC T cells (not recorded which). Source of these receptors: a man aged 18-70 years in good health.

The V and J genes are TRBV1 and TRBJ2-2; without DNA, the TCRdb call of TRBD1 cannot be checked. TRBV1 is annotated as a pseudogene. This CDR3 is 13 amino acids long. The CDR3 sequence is CTSSPGGRGELFF.

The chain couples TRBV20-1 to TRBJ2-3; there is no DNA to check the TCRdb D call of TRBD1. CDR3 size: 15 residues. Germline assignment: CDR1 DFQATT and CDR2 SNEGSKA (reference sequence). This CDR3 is CSARDDPGSTDTQYF.

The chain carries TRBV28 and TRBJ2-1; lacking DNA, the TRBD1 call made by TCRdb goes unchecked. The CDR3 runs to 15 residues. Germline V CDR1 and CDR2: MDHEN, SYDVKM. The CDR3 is CASSLHRGLYNEQFF. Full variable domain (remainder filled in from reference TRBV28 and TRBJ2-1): DVKVTQSSRYLVKRTGEKVFLECVQDMDHENMFWYRQDPGLGLRLIYFSYDVKMKEKGDIPEGYSVSREKKERFSLILESASTNQTSMYLCASSLHRGLYNEQFFGPGTRLTVL.

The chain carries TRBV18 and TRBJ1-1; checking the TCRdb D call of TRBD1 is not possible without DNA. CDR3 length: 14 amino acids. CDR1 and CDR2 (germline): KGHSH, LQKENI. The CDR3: CASSPTLGDTEAFF.

The CDR3 sequence is CASSPLTHNEQFF. The rearrangement joins TRBV27 to TRBJ2-1; TCRdb names TRBD1, which stays unverified in the absence of DNA. CDR1 and CDR2 (germline): MNHEY, SMNVEV (reference sequence). The CDR3 runs to 13 residues.

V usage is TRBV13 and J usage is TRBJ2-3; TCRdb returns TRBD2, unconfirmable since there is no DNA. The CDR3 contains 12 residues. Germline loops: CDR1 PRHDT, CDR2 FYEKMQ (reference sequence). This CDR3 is CASSAGTSPQYF.